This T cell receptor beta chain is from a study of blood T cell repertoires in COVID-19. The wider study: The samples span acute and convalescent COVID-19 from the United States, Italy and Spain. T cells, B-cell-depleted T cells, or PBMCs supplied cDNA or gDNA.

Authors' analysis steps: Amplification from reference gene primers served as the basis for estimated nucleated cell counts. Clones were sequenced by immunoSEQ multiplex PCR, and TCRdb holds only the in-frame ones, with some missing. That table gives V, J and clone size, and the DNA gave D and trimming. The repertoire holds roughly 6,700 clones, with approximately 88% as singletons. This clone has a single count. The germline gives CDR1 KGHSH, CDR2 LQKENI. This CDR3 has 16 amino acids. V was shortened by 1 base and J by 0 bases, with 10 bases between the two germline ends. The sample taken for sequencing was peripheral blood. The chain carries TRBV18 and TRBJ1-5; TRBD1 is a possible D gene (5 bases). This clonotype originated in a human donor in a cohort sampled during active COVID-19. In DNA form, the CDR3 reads TGTGCCAGCTCACCACTTACAGGACATAGCAATCAGCCCCAGCATTTT. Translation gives CASSPLTGHSNQPQHF.